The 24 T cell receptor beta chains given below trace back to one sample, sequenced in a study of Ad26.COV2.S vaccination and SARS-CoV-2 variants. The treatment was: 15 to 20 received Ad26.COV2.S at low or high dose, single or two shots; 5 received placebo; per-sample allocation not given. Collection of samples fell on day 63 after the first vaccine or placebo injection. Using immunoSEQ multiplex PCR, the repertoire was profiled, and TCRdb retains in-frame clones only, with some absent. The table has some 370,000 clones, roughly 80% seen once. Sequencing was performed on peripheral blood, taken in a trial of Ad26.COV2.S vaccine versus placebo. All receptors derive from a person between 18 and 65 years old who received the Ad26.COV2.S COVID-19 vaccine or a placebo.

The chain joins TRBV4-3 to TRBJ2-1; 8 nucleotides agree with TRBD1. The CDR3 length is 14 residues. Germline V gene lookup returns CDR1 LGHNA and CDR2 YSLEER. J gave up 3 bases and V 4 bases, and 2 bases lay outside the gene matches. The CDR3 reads CASSLGQGYNEQFF. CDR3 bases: TGCGCCAGCAGCCTTGGACAGGGCTACAATGAGCAGTTCTTC.

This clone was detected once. CDR3 residues: CATVGGNEQFF. As DNA, the CDR3 is TGTGCCACCGTTGGGGGTAATGAGCAGTTCTTC. The V and J genes are TRBV24-1 and TRBJ2-1; D could derive from TRBD1 or TRBD2 (5 bases each). CDR1 and CDR2 (germline): KGHDR, SFDVKD. CDR3 length equals 11 residues. The V end lost 9 bases, the J end lost 7 bases, and 9 bases lay between the germline ends.

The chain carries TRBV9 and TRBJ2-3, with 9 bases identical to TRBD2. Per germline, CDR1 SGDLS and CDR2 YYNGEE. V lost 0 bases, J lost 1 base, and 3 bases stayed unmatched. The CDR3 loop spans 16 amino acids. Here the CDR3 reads CASSVGIAGGTDTQYF. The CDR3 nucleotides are TGTGCCAGCAGCGTAGGAATAGCGGGGGGCACAGATACGCAGTATTTT.

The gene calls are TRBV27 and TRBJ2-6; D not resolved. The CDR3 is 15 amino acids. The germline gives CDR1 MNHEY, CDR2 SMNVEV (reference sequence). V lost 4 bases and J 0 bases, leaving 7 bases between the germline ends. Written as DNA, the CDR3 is TGTGCCAGCAGTTACGACGGCTCTGGGGCCAACGTCCTGACTTTC. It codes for CASSYDGSGANVLTF.

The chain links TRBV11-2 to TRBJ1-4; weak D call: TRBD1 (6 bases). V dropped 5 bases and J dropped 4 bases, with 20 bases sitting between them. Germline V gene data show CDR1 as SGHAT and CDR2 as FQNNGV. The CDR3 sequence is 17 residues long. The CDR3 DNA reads TGTGCCAGCAGCAGTTGGGGAGTTGGACAGAGTAATGAAAAACTGTTTTTT. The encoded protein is CASSSWGVGQSNEKLFF.

CDR3 DNA sequence: TGTGCCAGCAGTTCCCTTGAAGGGGGGCAATTCTATGGCTACACCTTC. Its translation is CASSSLEGGQFYGYTF. This chain joins TRBV6-5 and TRBJ1-2, with a tentative D call TRBD1 (6 bases). This CDR3 comprises 16 residues. CDR1 and CDR2 from the germline V gene are MNHEY and SVGAGI. V dropped 4 bases and J dropped 4 bases, with 19 bases sitting between them.

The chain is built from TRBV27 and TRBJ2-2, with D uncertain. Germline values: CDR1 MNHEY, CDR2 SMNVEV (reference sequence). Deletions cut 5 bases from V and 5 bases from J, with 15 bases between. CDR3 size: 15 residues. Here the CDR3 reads CASSPTPILTGELFF. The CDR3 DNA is TGTGCCAGCAGTCCCACCCCCATACTTACCGGGGAGCTGTTTTTT.

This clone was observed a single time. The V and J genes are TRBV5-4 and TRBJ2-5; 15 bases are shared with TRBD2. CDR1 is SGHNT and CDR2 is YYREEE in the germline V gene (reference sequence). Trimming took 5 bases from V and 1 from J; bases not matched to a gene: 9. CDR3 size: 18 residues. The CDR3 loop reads CASSRGLAGGPVQETQYF. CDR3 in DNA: TGTGCCAGCAGTCGCGGACTAGCGGGGGGGCCTGTCCAAGAGACCCAGTACTTC. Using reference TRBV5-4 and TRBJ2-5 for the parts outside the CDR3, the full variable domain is ETGVTQSPTHLIKTRGQQVTLRCSSQSGHNTVSWYQQALGQGPQFIFQYYREEENGRGNFPPRFSGLQFPNYSSELNVNALELDDSALYLCASSRGLAGGPVQETQYFGPGTRLLVL.

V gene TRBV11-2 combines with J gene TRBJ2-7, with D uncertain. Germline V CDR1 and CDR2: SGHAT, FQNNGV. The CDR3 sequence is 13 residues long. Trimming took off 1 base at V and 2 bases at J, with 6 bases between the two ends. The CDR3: CASSLAAPYEQYF. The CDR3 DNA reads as TGTGCCAGCAGCTTAGCCGCACCCTACGAGCAGTACTTC.

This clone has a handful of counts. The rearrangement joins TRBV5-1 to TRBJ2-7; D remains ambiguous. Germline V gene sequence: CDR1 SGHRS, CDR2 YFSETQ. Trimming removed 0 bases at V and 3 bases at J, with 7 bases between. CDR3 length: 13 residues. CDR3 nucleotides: TGCGCCAGCAGCTTGGTCCTAGGCTACGAGCAGTACTTC. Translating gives CASSLVLGYEQYF.

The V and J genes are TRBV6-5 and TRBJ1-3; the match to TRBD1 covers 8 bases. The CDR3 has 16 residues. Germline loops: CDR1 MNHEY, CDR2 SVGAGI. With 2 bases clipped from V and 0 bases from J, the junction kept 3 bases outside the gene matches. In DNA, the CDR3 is TGTGCCAGCAGTTACGCAGGGGGCTCCTCTGGAAACACCATATATTTT. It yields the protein CASSYAGGSSGNTIYF.

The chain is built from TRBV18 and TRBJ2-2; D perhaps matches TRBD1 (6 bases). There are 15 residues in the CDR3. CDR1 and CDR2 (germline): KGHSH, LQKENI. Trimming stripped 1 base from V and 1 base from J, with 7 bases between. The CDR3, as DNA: TGTGCCAGCTCACCACTACAGGGGAACACCGGGGAGCTGTTTTTT. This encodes CASSPLQGNTGELFF.

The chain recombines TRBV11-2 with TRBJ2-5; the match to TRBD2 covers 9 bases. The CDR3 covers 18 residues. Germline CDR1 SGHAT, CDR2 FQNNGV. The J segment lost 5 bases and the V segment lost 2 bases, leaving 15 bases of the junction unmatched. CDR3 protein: CASSLISPSGIRGETQYF. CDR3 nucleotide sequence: TGTGCCAGCAGCTTAATTAGCCCTAGCGGGATAAGAGGGGAGACCCAGTACTTC.

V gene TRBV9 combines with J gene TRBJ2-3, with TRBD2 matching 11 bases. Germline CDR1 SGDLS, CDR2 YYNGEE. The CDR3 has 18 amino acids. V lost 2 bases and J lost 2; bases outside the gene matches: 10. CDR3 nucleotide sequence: TGTGCCAGCAGCGTTAGTCTAGCGGGAGGTGGATCCACAGATACGCAGTATTTT. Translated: CASSVSLAGGGSTDTQYF.

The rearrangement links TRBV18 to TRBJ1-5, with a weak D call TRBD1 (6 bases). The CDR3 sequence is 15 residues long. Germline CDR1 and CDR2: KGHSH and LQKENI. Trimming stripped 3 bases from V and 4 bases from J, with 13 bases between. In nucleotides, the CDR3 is TGTGCCAGCTCACCTTTTGGACAGATTAATCAGCCCCAGCATTTT. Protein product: CASSPFGQINQPQHF.

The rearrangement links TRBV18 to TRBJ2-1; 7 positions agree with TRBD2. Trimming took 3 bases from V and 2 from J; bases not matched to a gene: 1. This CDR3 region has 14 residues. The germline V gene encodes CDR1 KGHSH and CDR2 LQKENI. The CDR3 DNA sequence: TGTGCCAGCTCACCTGGGGGGGCCTACAATGAGCAGTTCTTC. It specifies CASSPGGAYNEQFF.

The CDR3 protein is CASSQAQTGTRIPPEQFF. The CDR3 DNA reads TGTGCCAGCAGCCAGGCTCAGACCGGTACTAGGATTCCACCTGAGCAGTTCTTC. The genes are TRBV3-1 (or the pseudogene TRBV3-2) and TRBJ2-1; D might be TRBD2 (5 bases). The CDR3 totals 18 residues. The V end was cut by 3 bases, the J end by 9 bases, with 27 bases between. From germline, CDR1 is LGHDT and CDR2 YNNKEL (reference sequence).

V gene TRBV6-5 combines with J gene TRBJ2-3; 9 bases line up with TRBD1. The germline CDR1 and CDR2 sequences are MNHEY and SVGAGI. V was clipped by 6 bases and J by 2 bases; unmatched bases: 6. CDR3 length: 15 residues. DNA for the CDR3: TGTGCCAGCAGCTCGGACAGGGGAATCACAGATACGCAGTATTTT. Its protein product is CASSSDRGITDTQYF.

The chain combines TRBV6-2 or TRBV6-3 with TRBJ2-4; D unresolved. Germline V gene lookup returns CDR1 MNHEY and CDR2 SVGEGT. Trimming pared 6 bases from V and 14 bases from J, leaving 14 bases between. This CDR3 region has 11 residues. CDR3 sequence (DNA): TGTGCCAGCAGCGCGCAGGTAGTAAAGTACTTC. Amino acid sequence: CASSAQVVKYF.

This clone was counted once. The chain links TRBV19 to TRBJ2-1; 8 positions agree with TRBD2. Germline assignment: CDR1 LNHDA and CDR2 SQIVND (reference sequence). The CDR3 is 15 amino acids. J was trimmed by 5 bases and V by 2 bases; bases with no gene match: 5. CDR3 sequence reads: CASSISGGYHNEQFF. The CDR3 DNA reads TGTGCCAGTAGTATATCGGGAGGGTACCACAATGAGCAGTTCTTC.

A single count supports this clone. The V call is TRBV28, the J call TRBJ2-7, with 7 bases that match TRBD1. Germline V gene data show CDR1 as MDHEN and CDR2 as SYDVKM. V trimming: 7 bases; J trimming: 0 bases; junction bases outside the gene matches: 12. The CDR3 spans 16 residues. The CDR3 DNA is TGTGCCAGCACCCGGGGAGCTACAGGGGTCTCCTACGAGCAGTACTTC. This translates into CASTRGATGVSYEQYF.

The chain's CDR3 is CASRQGEVQYF. The CDR3 DNA is TGTGCCAGCAGACAGGGGGAGGTGCAGTACTTC. This chain links TRBV3-1 (or the pseudogene TRBV3-2) with TRBJ2-7, with 8 bases lining up with TRBD1. The CDR3 has 11 residues. The germline V gene encodes CDR1 LGHDT and CDR2 YNNKEL (reference sequence). With V trimmed by 6 bases and J by 9 bases, 4 bases remained unmatched.

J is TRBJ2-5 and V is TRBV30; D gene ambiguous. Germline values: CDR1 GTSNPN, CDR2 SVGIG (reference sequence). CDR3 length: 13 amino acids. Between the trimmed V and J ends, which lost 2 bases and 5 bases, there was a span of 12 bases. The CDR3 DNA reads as TGTGCCTGGAGTCCGGACGGTTGGGAGACCCAGTACTTC. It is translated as CAWSPDGWETQYF.

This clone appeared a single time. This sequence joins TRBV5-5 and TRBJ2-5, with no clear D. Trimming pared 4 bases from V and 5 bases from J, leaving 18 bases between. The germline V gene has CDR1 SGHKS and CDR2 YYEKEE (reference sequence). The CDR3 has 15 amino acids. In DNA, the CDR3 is TGTGCCAGCAGCCCCACATTTGGGGAATACGAGACCCAGTACTTC. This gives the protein CASSPTFGEYETQYF.